Presented here are 4 T cell receptor beta chains from one specimen sequenced in a study of cytomegalovirus exposure and HLA in healthy donors. It was with 60 Vbeta and 13 Jbeta primers that the PCR ran. TCRdb's table, derived via immunoSEQ multiplex PCR, lists solely in-frame clones and lacks some. The sample contains about 160,000 clones, over 75% of which appear only once. The source material was PBMCs. The source is a woman younger than 45 in good health and CMV-seronegative.

This chain uses TRBV28 with TRBJ2-1; D is possibly TRBD2 (7 bases). CDR1 and CDR2 (germline): MDHEN, SYDVKM. V gave up 7 bases and J gave up 6 bases, with 19 bases separating them. This CDR3 is 15 amino acids long. The CDR3 sequence: CASTATGGRGNEQFF. CDR3 coding DNA: TGTGCCAGCACTGCTACGGGGGGCCGAGGCAATGAGCAGTTCTTC.

The J gene is TRBJ2-7, the V gene TRBV6-5, with D perhaps TRBD1 (5 bases). With 6 bases removed from V and 5 bases from J, the gap between germline ends came to 11 bases. Germline V gives CDR1 MNHEY, CDR2 SVGAGI. The CDR3 contains 12 residues. CDR3 sequence (DNA): TGTGCCAGCAGCTCGCCAGGGCACGAGCAGTACTTC. It specifies CASSSPGHEQYF.

CDR3 sequence: CASSPQRGEAFF. The CDR3 DNA reads as TGTGCCAGCAGCCCCCAGCGGGGCGAAGCTTTCTTT. The genes are TRBV11-2 and TRBJ1-1; D is perhaps TRBD1 (5 bases). CDR3 length: 12 residues. Germline CDR1 reads SGHAT; CDR2 reads FQNNGV. V was cut by 5 bases and J by 8 bases, with 12 bases left in between.

The CDR3 coding sequence is TGTGCCAGCTCACCACGGACAGGGGTGAACACCGGGGAGCTGTTTTTT. This translates into CASSPRTGVNTGELFF. The chain combines TRBV18 with TRBJ2-2; 9 bases map to TRBD1. With 1 base clipped from V and 1 base from J, the junction kept 1 base outside the gene matches. This CDR3 is 16 amino acids long. The germline V gene has CDR1 KGHSH and CDR2 LQKENI.